This is a list of T cell receptor beta chains from one sample in a study of cytomegalovirus exposure and HLA in healthy donors. Produced via immunoSEQ multiplex PCR; TCRdb's table is partial and in-frame only. The sample lists 150,000 or so clones; around three quarters were seen once. The specimen sequenced was PBMCs. The receptors derive from a male donor in good health and CMV-seropositive. CDR3s include the opening cysteine and the closing phenylalanine or tryptophan. D genes are given only for firm matches. The size entry is marked missing in some rows and otherwise reads once, few, many or a size class.

j_call: TRBJ1-4
d_call: NA
v_call: TRBV12-2
clone_size: NA
cdr3_nt: TGTGCAAGTCGCCAATTCATCAGGGTAGCTAATGAAAAACTGTTTTTT
cdr3_aa: CASRQFIRVANEKLFF

j_call: TRBJ1-4
d_call: TRBD1
v_call: TRBV4-2
clone_size: few
cdr3_nt: TGTGCCAGCGCACCGGGGGGGATGACAGGGGGTGAAAAACTGTTTTTT
cdr3_aa: CASAPGGMTGGEKLFF

j_call: TRBJ2-6
d_call: NA
v_call: TRBV6-1
clone_size: NA
cdr3_nt: TGTGCCAGCAGTGAAGCTGTGGGCCCTGGGGCCAACGTCCTGACTTTC
cdr3_aa: CASSEAVGPGANVLTF

j_call: TRBJ2-1
d_call: NA
v_call: TRBV28
clone_size: NA
cdr3_nt: TGTGCCAGCAGTCGACTAGTGAGCAATGAGCAGTTCTTC
cdr3_aa: CASSRLVSNEQFF

j_call: TRBJ1-5
d_call: NA
v_call: TRBV28
clone_size: NA
cdr3_nt: TGTGCCAGCAGCGGCCCAGGAACAGGGCTCGAGACCCAGCATTTT
cdr3_aa: CASSGPGTGLETQHF

j_call: TRBJ2-2
d_call: NA
v_call: TRBV15
clone_size: NA
cdr3_nt: TGTGCCACCAGCATGGACACCCCGAACACCGGGGAGCTGTTTTTT
cdr3_aa: CATSMDTPNTGELFF

j_call: TRBJ2-7
d_call: NA
v_call: TRBV13
clone_size: NA
cdr3_nt: TGTGCCAGCAGCCCCCCCAGCTCCTACGAGCAGTACTTC
cdr3_aa: CASSPPSSYEQYF

j_call: TRBJ2-2
d_call: TRBD2
v_call: TRBV6-4
clone_size: NA
cdr3_nt: TGTGCCAGCAGTGACGGGAGGGCCGCCGGGGAGCTGTTTTTT
cdr3_aa: CASSDGRAAGELFF

j_call: TRBJ2-2
d_call: TRBD2
v_call: TRBV11-3
clone_size: NA
cdr3_nt: TGTGCCAGCAGCTTTGGTAGCGGGGCGAACACCGGGGAGCTGTTTTTT
cdr3_aa: CASSFGSGANTGELFF

j_call: TRBJ2-5
d_call: NA
v_call: TRBV5-6
clone_size: few
cdr3_nt: TGTGCCAGCAGCTTGGACAGGGAAGAGACCCAGTACTTC
cdr3_aa: CASSLDREETQYF

j_call: TRBJ1-2
d_call: NA
v_call: TRBV30
clone_size: NA
cdr3_nt: TGTGCCTGGAGTTGGGGACATAGCACTAACTATGGCTACACCTTC
cdr3_aa: CAWSWGHSTNYGYTF

j_call: TRBJ1-1
d_call: NA
v_call: TRBV6-6
clone_size: NA
cdr3_nt: TGTGCCAGCAGTTCCCACACGAACACTGAAGCTTTCTTT
cdr3_aa: CASSSHTNTEAFF

j_call: TRBJ1-4
d_call: NA
v_call: TRBV5-6
clone_size: NA
cdr3_nt: TGTGCCAGCAGCTTGCAGGGTGCCCTCAATGAAAAACTGTTTTTT
cdr3_aa: CASSLQGALNEKLFF

j_call: TRBJ2-1
d_call: TRBD2
v_call: TRBV7-9
clone_size: NA
cdr3_nt: TGTGCCAGCAGCGAAGGACTAGCGGAGGTGGATGAGCAGTTCTTC
cdr3_aa: CASSEGLAEVDEQFF

j_call: TRBJ1-1
d_call: TRBD1
v_call: TRBV5-6
clone_size: NA
cdr3_nt: TGTGCCAGCAGCAAACTACAGGGGGTTTACACTGAAGCTTTCTTT
cdr3_aa: CASSKLQGVYTEAFF

j_call: TRBJ2-7
d_call: TRBD1
v_call: TRBV10-3
clone_size: NA
cdr3_nt: TGTGCCATCAGTGAGTCGCAGGGGGCCCACGAGCAGTACTTC
cdr3_aa: CAISESQGAHEQYF

j_call: TRBJ2-2
d_call: TRBD1
v_call: TRBV29-1
clone_size: NA
cdr3_nt: TGCAGCGTCGGACAGGGGTCGAGGGACACCGGGGAGCTGTTTTTT
cdr3_aa: CSVGQGSRDTGELFF

j_call: TRBJ2-3
d_call: TRBD2
v_call: TRBV7-3
clone_size: NA
cdr3_nt: TGTGCCAGCGGACTAGCGGGAGGTTCAGATACGCAGTATTTT
cdr3_aa: CASGLAGGSDTQYF

j_call: TRBJ2-7
d_call: NA
v_call: TRBV6-1
clone_size: NA
cdr3_nt: TGTGCCAGCAGTGCCGCGGGACAGCTTAGGGACGAGCAGTACTTC
cdr3_aa: CASSAAGQLRDEQYF

j_call: TRBJ1-2
d_call: NA
v_call: TRBV28
clone_size: NA
cdr3_nt: TGTGCCACTGTGACAGGTTATGGCTACACCTTC
cdr3_aa: CATVTGYGYTF

j_call: TRBJ1-6
d_call: NA
v_call: TRBV27
clone_size: once
cdr3_nt: TGTGCCAGCAGTCCCGTTTCGTGGAGCTCCTATAATTCACCCCTCCACTTT
cdr3_aa: CASSPVSWSSYNSPLHF

j_call: TRBJ2-3
d_call: NA
v_call: TRBV5-1
clone_size: NA
cdr3_nt: TGCGCCAGCAGCTTGGGGGCAGGGTGGGCAGATACGCAGTATTTT
cdr3_aa: CASSLGAGWADTQYF

j_call: TRBJ2-5
d_call: TRBD2
v_call: TRBV7-2
clone_size: few
cdr3_nt: TGTGCCAGCAGCTTAGAGGCTAGCGGGAGTATGGGGGAGACCCAGTACTTC
cdr3_aa: CASSLEASGSMGETQYF

j_call: TRBJ1-6
d_call: NA
v_call: TRBV4-1
clone_size: NA
cdr3_nt: TGCGCCAGCAGCCAACTACACACGGGGAATTCACCCCTCCACTTT
cdr3_aa: CASSQLHTGNSPLHF

j_call: TRBJ1-1
d_call: NA
v_call: TRBV7-9
clone_size: NA
cdr3_nt: TGTGCCAGCAGCTTACTCGGGGGTAACATGAACACTGAAGCTTTCTTT
cdr3_aa: CASSLLGGNMNTEAFF

j_call: TRBJ2-3
d_call: TRBD1
v_call: TRBV2
clone_size: NA
cdr3_nt: TGTGCCAGCAGCCGGACAGGGGGCAGAGATACGCAGTATTTT
cdr3_aa: CASSRTGGRDTQYF

j_call: TRBJ2-3
d_call: NA
v_call: TRBV9
clone_size: once
cdr3_nt: TGTGCCAGCAGCACCGGGACTGTCAGCACAGATACGCAGTATTTT
cdr3_aa: CASSTGTVSTDTQYF

j_call: TRBJ2-1
d_call: TRBD2
v_call: TRBV10-3
clone_size: NA
cdr3_nt: TGTGCCATCAGTCTGCCTAGCGGGATTCAAACCAATGAGCAGTTCTTC
cdr3_aa: CAISLPSGIQTNEQFF

j_call: TRBJ1-1
d_call: NA
v_call: TRBV6-1
clone_size: few
cdr3_nt: TGTGCCAGCAGTGAGTCTCAGGGGTACACTGAAGCTTTCTTT
cdr3_aa: CASSESQGYTEAFF

j_call: TRBJ1-6
d_call: TRBD1
v_call: TRBV27
clone_size: NA
cdr3_nt: TGTGCCAGCAGTTTGGCGACAGGGAGCTCACCCCTCCACTTT
cdr3_aa: CASSLATGSSPLHF

j_call: TRBJ2-3
d_call: NA
v_call: TRBV6-4
clone_size: few
cdr3_nt: TGTGCCAGCAGTTTGTTAGGCACAGATACGCAGTATTTT
cdr3_aa: CASSLLGTDTQYF

j_call: TRBJ2-4
d_call: NA
v_call: TRBV30
clone_size: NA
cdr3_nt: TGTGCCTGGAGTGTAACTGAGAATACCATTCAGTACTTC
cdr3_aa: CAWSVTENTIQYF

j_call: TRBJ2-5
d_call: NA
v_call: TRBV10-3
clone_size: NA
cdr3_nt: TGTGCCATCCTTCAACCCGGCCAAGAGACCCAGTACTTC
cdr3_aa: CAILQPGQETQYF

j_call: TRBJ2-7
d_call: NA
v_call: TRBV7-8
clone_size: NA
cdr3_nt: TGTGCCAGCAGCACCGCGACACAGGGATCCGAGCAGTACTTC
cdr3_aa: CASSTATQGSEQYF

j_call: TRBJ1-2
d_call: NA
v_call: TRBV5-1
clone_size: NA
cdr3_nt: TGCGCCAGCAGCTTGGGAGGGGGGGCTAACTATGGCTACACCTTC
cdr3_aa: CASSLGGGANYGYTF

j_call: TRBJ1-1
d_call: TRBD1
v_call: TRBV29-1
clone_size: few
cdr3_nt: TGCAGCGTCAGTGGGGCAGGGGGTTTTAATAAGAACACTGAAGCTTTCTTT
cdr3_aa: CSVSGAGGFNKNTEAFF

j_call: TRBJ2-3
d_call: NA
v_call: TRBV20-1
clone_size: NA
cdr3_nt: TGCAGTGGCCTCGACTGGGATACGCAGTATTTT
cdr3_aa: CSGLDWDTQYF

j_call: TRBJ2-7
d_call: TRBD1
v_call: TRBV11-2
clone_size: NA
cdr3_nt: TGTGCCAGCAGCTTCTGGACAGGGGGAAACGAGCAGTACTTC
cdr3_aa: CASSFWTGGNEQYF

j_call: TRBJ2-7
d_call: TRBD2
v_call: TRBV9
clone_size: few
cdr3_nt: TGTGCCAGCAGCGCGCAAAGCGGGAGTCTCTACGAGCAGTACTTC
cdr3_aa: CASSAQSGSLYEQYF

j_call: TRBJ1-2
d_call: NA
v_call: TRBV9
clone_size: NA
cdr3_nt: TGTGCCAGCAGCGTAGACGGGATCCGTGGCTACACCTTC
cdr3_aa: CASSVDGIRGYTF

j_call: TRBJ1-1
d_call: NA
v_call: TRBV19
clone_size: NA
cdr3_nt: TGTGCCAGTAGTATAGTTGTGACAGCAAACACTGAAGCTTTCTTT
cdr3_aa: CASSIVVTANTEAFF

j_call: TRBJ1-5
d_call: NA
v_call: TRBV5-1
clone_size: few
cdr3_nt: TGCGCCAGCAGCTTGGGGTCCGGGGGAAGCAATCAGCCCCAGCATTTT
cdr3_aa: CASSLGSGGSNQPQHF

j_call: TRBJ2-7
d_call: TRBD2
v_call: TRBV6-6
clone_size: NA
cdr3_nt: TGTGCCAGCAGTCCAACTCGGACTAGCGGGAGCTACGAGCAGTACTTC
cdr3_aa: CASSPTRTSGSYEQYF

j_call: TRBJ2-1
d_call: TRBD2
v_call: TRBV28
clone_size: NA
cdr3_nt: TGTGCCAGCAGTTTTTTCGGACGGGAGGGCTCCATTGAGCAGTTCTTC
cdr3_aa: CASSFFGREGSIEQFF

j_call: TRBJ2-2
d_call: NA
v_call: TRBV6-5
clone_size: NA
cdr3_nt: TGTGCCAGCAGTTACACATACACCGGGGAGCTGTTTTTT
cdr3_aa: CASSYTYTGELFF

j_call: TRBJ1-2
d_call: NA
v_call: TRBV7-2
clone_size: NA
cdr3_nt: TGTGCCAGCAGCTCGGGCCGGGGCTATGGCTACACCTTC
cdr3_aa: CASSSGRGYGYTF

j_call: TRBJ2-7
d_call: TRBD1
v_call: TRBV27
clone_size: NA
cdr3_nt: TGTGCCAGCAGTTTAACCCTAGCAGGGGGCTCCTACGAGCAGTACTTC
cdr3_aa: CASSLTLAGGSYEQYF

j_call: TRBJ2-1
d_call: NA
v_call: TRBV6-5
clone_size: NA
cdr3_nt: TGTGCCAGCAGTAAAGACAGGGAGCAGTTCTTC
cdr3_aa: CASSKDREQFF

j_call: TRBJ1-1
d_call: NA
v_call: TRBV27
clone_size: NA
cdr3_nt: TGTGCCAGCAGTTTACAAGGACCCGGGGGGACTGAAGCTTTCTTT
cdr3_aa: CASSLQGPGGTEAFF